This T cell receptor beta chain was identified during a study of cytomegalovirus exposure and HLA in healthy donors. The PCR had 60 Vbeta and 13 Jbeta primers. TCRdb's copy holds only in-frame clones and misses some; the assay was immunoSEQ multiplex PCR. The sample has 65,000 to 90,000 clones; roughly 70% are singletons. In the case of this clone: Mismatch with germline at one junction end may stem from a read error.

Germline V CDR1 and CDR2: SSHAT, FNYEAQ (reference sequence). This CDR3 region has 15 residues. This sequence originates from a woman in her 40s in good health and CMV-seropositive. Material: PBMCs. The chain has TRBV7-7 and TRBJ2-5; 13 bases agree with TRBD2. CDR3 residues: CASSLTSGGPETQYF. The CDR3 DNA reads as TGTGCTAGCAGTTTGACTAGCGGGGGGCCAGAGACCCAGTACTTC.